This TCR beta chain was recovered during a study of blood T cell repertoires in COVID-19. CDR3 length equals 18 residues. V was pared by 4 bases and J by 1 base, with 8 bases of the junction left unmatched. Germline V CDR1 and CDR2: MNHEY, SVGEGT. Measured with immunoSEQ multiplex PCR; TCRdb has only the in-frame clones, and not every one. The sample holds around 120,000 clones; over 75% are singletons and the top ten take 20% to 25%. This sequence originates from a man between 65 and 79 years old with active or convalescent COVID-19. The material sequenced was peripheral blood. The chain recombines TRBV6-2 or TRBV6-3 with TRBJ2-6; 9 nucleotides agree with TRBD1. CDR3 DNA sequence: TGTGCCAGCAGTTTCCCCGGGACAGGGAGGTCTGGGGCCAACGTCCTGACTTTC. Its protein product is CASSFPGTGRSGANVLTF.